These 13 T cell receptor beta chains were sequenced from one sample in a study of cytomegalovirus exposure and HLA in healthy donors. The PCR was carried out with 60 Vbeta primers and 13 Jbeta primers. Measured with immunoSEQ multiplex PCR; TCRdb has only the in-frame clones, and not every one. The sample shows 100,000 to 120,000 clones, over 60% of them seen only once. Sequencing was performed on PBMCs. These receptors were taken from a man younger than 30 in good health and CMV-seropositive.

The V gene is TRBV29-1, the J gene TRBJ2-3; 9 nucleotides match TRBD2. The CDR3 runs to 13 residues. Germline V gene lookup returns CDR1 SQVTM and CDR2 ANQGSEA. V dropped 6 bases and J dropped 1; count of bases not matched to a gene: 2. CDR3: CSVIAGGTDTQYF. The CDR3 DNA sequence: TGCAGCGTCATAGCGGGGGGCACAGATACGCAGTATTTT.

V is TRBV23-1 and J is TRBJ2-4, with TRBD1 identical over 12 bases. Being an ORF, TRBV23-1 has a function that is uncertain. The CDR3 consists of 17 residues. V was clipped by 1 base and J by 6 bases; unmatched bases: 7. This chain's CDR3 is CASSQCCRDRGLNIQYF. The DNA for the CDR3 is TGCGCCAGCAGTCAATGTTGCCGGGACAGGGGGCTAAACATTCAGTACTTC.

The chain combines TRBV7-8 with TRBJ2-7, with TRBD1 matching over 10 bases. CDR1 and CDR2 from the germline V gene are SGHVS and FQNEAQ. The CDR3 runs 18 residues. V dropped 3 bases and J dropped 5; count of bases not matched to a gene: 16. The CDR3 DNA sequence: TGTGCCAGCAGCTTTTCGGTGATTAGGGGGACAGGGGTGAACGAGCAGTACGTC. Amino acid sequence: CASSFSVIRGTGVNEQYV.

The V and J genes are TRBV6-1 and TRBJ1-4; D is unresolved. Germline-derived CDR1 and CDR2 are MNHNS and SASEGT. Trimming took off 8 bases at V and 2 bases at J, with 3 bases between the two ends. This CDR3 region has 11 residues. Here the CDR3 reads CASRTNEKLFF. The CDR3 coding sequence is TGTGCCAGCCGGACTAATGAAAAACTGTTTTTT.

The chain has TRBV4-2 and TRBJ2-2, with D possibly matching TRBD2 (5 bases). The V gene's germline CDR1 is LGHNA and CDR2 YNFKEQ. The germline V and J ends were trimmed by 0 bases and 7 bases, with 9 bases remaining between them. The CDR3 sequence is 14 residues long. CDR3 residues: CASSQEGEGGELFF. The CDR3 DNA follows: TGTGCCAGCAGCCAAGAAGGAGAGGGCGGGGAGCTGTTTTTT.

This chain connects TRBV6-5 to TRBJ2-7, with D perhaps matching TRBD2 (6 bases). V was pared by 6 bases and J by 3 bases, with 12 bases between. The V gene's germline CDR1 is MNHEY and CDR2 SVGAGI. The CDR3 has 13 amino acids. CDR3 amino acids: CASRKGGVYEQYF. The CDR3 DNA reads TGTGCCAGCAGAAAAGGAGGGGTCTACGAGCAGTACTTC.

This chain uses TRBV5-1 with TRBJ2-6; 7 bases line up with TRBD1. The CDR3 runs 18 residues. Per germline, CDR1 SGHRS and CDR2 YFSETQ. The junction had 9 bases not matched to a gene; V was cut back by 1 base and J by 2 bases. CDR3 DNA: TGCGCCAGCAGCTTGTCGAGTCGCCAGGGGGCTGGGGCCAACGTCCTGACTTTC. Translation: CASSLSSRQGAGANVLTF.

This clone was seen a handful of times. The rearrangement uses TRBV29-1 and TRBJ1-2; D is perhaps TRBD1 (6 bases). The CDR3 is 13 amino acids. V lost 5 bases, J lost 6 bases, and 16 bases lay in between. The V gene's germline CDR1 is SQVTM and CDR2 ANQGSEA. The CDR3 spells CSVLSPGANGYTF. CDR3 bases: TGCAGCGTTTTGTCCCCAGGGGCAAATGGCTACACCTTC. Drawing the rest from reference TRBV29-1 and TRBJ1-2, the complete variable domain is SAVISQKPSRDICQRGTSLTIQCQVDSQVTMMFWYRQQPGQSLTLIATANQGSEATYESGFVIDKFPISRPNLTFSTLTVSNMSPEDSSIYLCSVLSPGANGYTFGSGTRLTVV.

V usage is TRBV9 and J usage is TRBJ2-3; D is unresolved. The germline gives CDR1 SGDLS, CDR2 YYNGEE. The CDR3 covers 12 residues. Deletions cut 2 bases from V and 4 bases from J, with 5 bases between. This CDR3 reads CASSVSADTQYF. The CDR3 DNA reads as TGTGCCAGCAGCGTTTCTGCAGATACGCAGTATTTT.

This sequence joins TRBV7-9 and TRBJ2-5; D not certain. Germline V gene sequence: CDR1 SEHNR, CDR2 FQNEAQ (reference sequence). V was clipped by 1 base and J by 2 bases, with 14 bases between them. The CDR3 loop spans 16 amino acids. The CDR3 reads CASSLVVIETQETQYF. The CDR3 region has the DNA TGTGCCAGCAGCTTAGTAGTTATAGAGACACAAGAGACCCAGTACTTC.

The CDR3, as DNA: TGTGCCAGCAGCATAGGCCCCGAGAGGGGCTACACCTTC. It yields the protein CASSIGPERGYTF. The chain uses TRBV5-4 and TRBJ1-2, with D hard to call. The V end lost 4 bases, the J end lost 8 bases, and 15 bases lay between the germline ends. Germline-derived CDR1 and CDR2 are SGHNT and YYREEE (reference sequence). CDR3 size: 13 residues.

This clone occurred once. V is TRBV19 and J is TRBJ2-6; unclear D gene. CDR3 size: 14 residues. With 5 bases removed from V and 1 base from J, the gap between germline ends came to 6 bases. From germline, CDR1 is LNHDA and CDR2 SQIVND (reference sequence). CDR3 coding DNA: TGTGCCAGTAGTTTGCAGTCTGGGGCCAACGTCCTGACTTTC. The encoded protein is CASSLQSGANVLTF.

This clone was counted between two and nine times. The chain couples TRBV10-1 to TRBJ1-1; D gene ambiguous. V was shortened by 3 bases and J by 0 bases, with 14 bases between the two germline ends. The CDR3 extends over 16 amino acids. The V gene's germline CDR1 is WNHNN and CDR2 SYGVQD (reference sequence). In nucleotides, the CDR3 is TGCGCCAGCAGTGATTCTCAGGAAAACATGAACACTGAAGCTTTCTTT. Its protein is CASSDSQENMNTEAFF.